This TCR beta chain stems from a study of control samples from healthy donors and cancer patients. The V gene's germline CDR1 is SGDLS and CDR2 YYNGEE. V lost 0 bases and J lost 0, with 12 bases in between. The CDR3 consists of 16 residues. The repertoire was sequenced with immunoSEQ multiplex PCR; TCRdb's copy has only in-frame clones and lacks some. Of almost 85,000 clones in the sample, roughly 84% were seen once. This clone was observed once. The sample taken for sequencing was PBMCs. This receptor was identified in a man aged 55 to 69 with head and neck cancer. The genes are TRBV9 and TRBJ1-2; D call uncertain. CDR3 in DNA: TGTGCCAGCAGCGTAGGCCGCTATACTACTAACTATGGCTACACCTTC. Its protein product is CASSVGRYTTNYGYTF.